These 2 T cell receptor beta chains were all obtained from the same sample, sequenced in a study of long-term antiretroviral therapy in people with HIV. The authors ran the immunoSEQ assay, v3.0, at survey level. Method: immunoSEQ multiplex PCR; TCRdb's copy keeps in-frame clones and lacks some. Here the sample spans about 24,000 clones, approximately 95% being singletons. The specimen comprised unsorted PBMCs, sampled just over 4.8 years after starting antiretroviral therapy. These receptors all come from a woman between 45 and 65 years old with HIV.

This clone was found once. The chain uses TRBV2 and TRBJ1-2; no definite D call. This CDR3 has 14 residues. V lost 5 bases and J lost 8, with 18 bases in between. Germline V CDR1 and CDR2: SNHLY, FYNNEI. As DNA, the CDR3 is TGTGCCAGCAGTACCCCCGGGCCGCTGGAGGGCTACACCTTC. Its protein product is CASSTPGPLEGYTF.

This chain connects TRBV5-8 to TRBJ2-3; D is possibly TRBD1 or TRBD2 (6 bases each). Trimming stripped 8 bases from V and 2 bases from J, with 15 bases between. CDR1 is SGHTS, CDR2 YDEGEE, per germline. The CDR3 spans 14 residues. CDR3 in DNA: TGTGCCAGGAGAGGGGGGCTCGACACAGATACGCAGTATTTT. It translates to CARRGGLDTDTQYF.